This T cell receptor beta chain originates from a study of blood T cell repertoires in COVID-19. The length of the CDR3 is 15 residues. The V and J ends lost 5 bases and 11 bases, in that order; junction bases with no gene match: 17. CDR1 and CDR2 from the germline V gene are MDHEN and SYDVKM. Clinical history reported by participants formed the basis on which cohorts were assigned. Original data processing: Cell counts per sample came from amplifying reference gene primers. Assay used: immunoSEQ multiplex PCR; TCRdb lists only in-frame clones, some missing. That table gives V, J and clone size, and the DNA gave D and trimming. The sample holds roughly 250,000 clones, roughly 93% seen once.

The sequenced material came from PBMCs or T cells enriched from blood (not recorded which). This sequence was found in a woman aged 35 to 49 with acute COVID-19. The rearrangement uses TRBV28 and TRBJ1-1, with 7 nucleotides matching TRBD1. Here the CDR3 reads CASSGRGAGGMRAFF. The CDR3 coding sequence is TGTGCCAGCAGTGGACGAGGGGCAGGGGGAATGAGGGCTTTCTTT.